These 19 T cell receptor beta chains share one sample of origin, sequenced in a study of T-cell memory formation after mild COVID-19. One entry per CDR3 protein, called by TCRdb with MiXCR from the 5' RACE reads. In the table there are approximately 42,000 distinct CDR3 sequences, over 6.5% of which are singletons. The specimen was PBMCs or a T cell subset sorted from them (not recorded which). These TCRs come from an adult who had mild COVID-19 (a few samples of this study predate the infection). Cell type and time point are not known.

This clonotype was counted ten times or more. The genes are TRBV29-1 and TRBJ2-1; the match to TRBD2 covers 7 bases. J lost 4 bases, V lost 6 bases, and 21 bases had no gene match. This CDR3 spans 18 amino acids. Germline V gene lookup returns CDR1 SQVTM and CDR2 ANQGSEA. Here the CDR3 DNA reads TGCAGCGTGGCCCTGTGGGCGGGAGAAATGGGGGGATACAATGAGCAGTTCTTC. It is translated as CSVALWAGEMGGYNEQFF.

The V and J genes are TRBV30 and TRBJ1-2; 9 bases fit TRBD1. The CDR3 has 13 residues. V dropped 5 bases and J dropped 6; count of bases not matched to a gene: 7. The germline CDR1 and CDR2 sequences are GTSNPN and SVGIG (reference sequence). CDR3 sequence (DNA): TGTGCCTGGGCCCGGACAGGGGCCCATGGCTACACCTTC. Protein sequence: CAWARTGAHGYTF.

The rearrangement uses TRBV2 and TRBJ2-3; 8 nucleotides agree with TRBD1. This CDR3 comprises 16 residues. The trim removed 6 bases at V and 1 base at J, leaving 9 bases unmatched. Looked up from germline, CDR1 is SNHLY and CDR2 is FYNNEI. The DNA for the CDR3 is TGTGCCAGCAGCCCCCGGACAGGGTTAGGCACAGATACGCAGTATTTT. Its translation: CASSPRTGLGTDTQYF.

The CDR3 coding sequence is TGTGCCAGCTCACCTGACAGGGACATGAACACTGAAGCTTTCTTT. Amino acid sequence: CASSPDRDMNTEAFF. The V call is TRBV18, the J call TRBJ1-1; 7 bases agree with TRBD1. Germline CDR1 KGHSH, CDR2 LQKENI. The CDR3 is made up of 15 amino acids. V was clipped by 3 bases and J by 0 bases; unmatched bases: 4.

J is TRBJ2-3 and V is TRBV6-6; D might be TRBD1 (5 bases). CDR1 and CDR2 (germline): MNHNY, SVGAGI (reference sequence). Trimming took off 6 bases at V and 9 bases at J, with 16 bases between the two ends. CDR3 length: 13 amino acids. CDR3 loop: CASSSARTSTQYF. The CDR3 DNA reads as TGTGCCAGCAGCTCAGCGAGGACATCGACGCAGTATTTT.

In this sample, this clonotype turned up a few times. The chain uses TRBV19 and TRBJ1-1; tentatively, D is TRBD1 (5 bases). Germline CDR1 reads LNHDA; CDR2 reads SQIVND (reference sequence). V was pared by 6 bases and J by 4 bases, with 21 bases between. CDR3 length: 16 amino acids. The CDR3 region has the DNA TGTGCCAGTAGCCCGGGCAGGGCGGGGGTTGGCACTGAAGCTTTCTTT. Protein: CASSPGRAGVGTEAFF.

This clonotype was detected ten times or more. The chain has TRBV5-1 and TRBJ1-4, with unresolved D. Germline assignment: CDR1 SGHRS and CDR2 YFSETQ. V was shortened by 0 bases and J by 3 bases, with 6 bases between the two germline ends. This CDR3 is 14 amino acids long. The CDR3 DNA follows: TGCGCCAGCAGCTTGGCCGGGGCTAATGAAAAACTGTTTTTT. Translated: CASSLAGANEKLFF.

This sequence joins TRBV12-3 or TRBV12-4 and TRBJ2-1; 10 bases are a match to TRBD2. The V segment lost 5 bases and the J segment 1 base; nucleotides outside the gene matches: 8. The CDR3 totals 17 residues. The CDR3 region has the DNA TGTGCCAGCAGTACCCTCGGACTAGCGGCTTCCTACAATGAGCAGTTCTTC. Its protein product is CASSTLGLAASYNEQFF.

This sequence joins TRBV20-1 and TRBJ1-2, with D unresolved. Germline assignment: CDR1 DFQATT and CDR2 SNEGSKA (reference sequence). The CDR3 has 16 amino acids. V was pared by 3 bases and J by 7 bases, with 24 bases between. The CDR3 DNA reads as TGCAGTGCTAGGGACCGTAGTGGTAGGCTACGGGGTGGCTACACCTTC. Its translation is CSARDRSGRLRGGYTF.

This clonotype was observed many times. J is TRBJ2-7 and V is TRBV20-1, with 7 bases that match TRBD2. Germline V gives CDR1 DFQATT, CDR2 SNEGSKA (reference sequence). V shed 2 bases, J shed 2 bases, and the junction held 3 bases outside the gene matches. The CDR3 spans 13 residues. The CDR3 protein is CSARLAATYEQYF. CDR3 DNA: TGCAGTGCTAGACTAGCGGCAACCTACGAGCAGTACTTC.

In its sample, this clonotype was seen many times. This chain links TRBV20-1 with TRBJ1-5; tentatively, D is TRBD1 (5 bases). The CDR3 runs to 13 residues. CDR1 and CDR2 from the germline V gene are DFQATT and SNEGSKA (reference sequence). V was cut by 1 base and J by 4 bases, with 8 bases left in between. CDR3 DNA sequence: TGCAGTGCTAGAGGTGGGGCGAATCAGCCCCAGCATTTT. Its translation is CSARGGANQPQHF.

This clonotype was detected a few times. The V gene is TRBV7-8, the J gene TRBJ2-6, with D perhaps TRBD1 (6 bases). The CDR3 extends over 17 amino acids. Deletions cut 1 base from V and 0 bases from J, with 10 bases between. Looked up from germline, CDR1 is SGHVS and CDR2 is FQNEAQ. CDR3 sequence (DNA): TGTGCCAGCAGCTTAGACGACAGGACCTCTGGGGCCAACGTCCTGACTTTC. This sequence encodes CASSLDDRTSGANVLTF.

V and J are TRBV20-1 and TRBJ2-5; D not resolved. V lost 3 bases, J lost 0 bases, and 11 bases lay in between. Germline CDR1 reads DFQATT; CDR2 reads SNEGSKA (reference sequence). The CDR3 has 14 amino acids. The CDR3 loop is CSASGGQYQETQYF. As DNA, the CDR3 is TGCAGTGCTAGTGGCGGCCAGTACCAAGAGACCCAGTACTTC.

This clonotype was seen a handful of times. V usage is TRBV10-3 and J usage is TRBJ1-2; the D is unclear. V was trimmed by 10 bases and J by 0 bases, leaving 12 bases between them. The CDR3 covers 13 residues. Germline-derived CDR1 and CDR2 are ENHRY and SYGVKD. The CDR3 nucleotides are TGTGCCACCCAAACGGACGCTAACTATGGCTACACCTTC. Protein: CATQTDANYGYTF.

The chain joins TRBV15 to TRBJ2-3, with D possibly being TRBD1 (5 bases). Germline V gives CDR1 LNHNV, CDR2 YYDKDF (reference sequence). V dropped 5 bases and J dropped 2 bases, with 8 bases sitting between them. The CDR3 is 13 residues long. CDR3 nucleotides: TGTGCCACCAGCGTCGGACACACAGATACGCAGTATTTT. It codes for CATSVGHTDTQYF.

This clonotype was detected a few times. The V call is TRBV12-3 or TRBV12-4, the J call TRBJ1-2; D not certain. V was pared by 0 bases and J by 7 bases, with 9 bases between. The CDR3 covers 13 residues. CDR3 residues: CASSLAGNAGYTF. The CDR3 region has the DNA TGTGCCAGCAGTTTAGCCGGGAACGCTGGCTACACCTTC.

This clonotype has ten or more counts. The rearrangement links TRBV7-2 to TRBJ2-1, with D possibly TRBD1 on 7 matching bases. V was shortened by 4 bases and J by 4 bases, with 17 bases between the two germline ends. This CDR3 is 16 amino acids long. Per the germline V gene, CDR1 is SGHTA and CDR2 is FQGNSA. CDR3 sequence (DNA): TGTGCCAGCAGCTCCACGACAGGGAGGCTTTACAATGAGCAGTTCTTC. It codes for CASSSTTGRLYNEQFF.

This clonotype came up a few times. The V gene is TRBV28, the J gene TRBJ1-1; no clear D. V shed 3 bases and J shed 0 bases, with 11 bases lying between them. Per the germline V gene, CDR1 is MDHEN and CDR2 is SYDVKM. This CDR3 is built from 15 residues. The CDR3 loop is CASSLRLLVNTEAFF. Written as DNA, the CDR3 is TGTGCCAGCAGTTTGAGGCTCCTAGTGAACACTGAAGCTTTCTTT.

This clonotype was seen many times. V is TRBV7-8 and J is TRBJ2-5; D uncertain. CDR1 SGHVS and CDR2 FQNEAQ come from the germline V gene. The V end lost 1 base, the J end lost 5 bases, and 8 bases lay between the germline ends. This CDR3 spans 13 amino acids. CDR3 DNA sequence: TGTGCCAGCAGCTTAGATACGTGGGAGACCCAGTACTTC. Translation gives CASSLDTWETQYF.